The 5 T cell receptor beta chains given below trace back to one sample, sequenced in a study of blood T cell repertoires in COVID-19. Generated by immunoSEQ multiplex PCR, the TCRdb table keeps only in-frame clones and is missing some. Of over 200,000 clones listed, roughly four fifths are singletons. Specimen: PBMCs or T cells enriched from blood (not recorded which). The receptors were sampled from a middle-aged man who had recovered from COVID-19.

This clone was seen just once. V and J are TRBV5-1 and TRBJ1-3; D might be TRBD1 (6 bases). The CDR3 extends over 14 amino acids. In germline, CDR1 is SGHRS, CDR2 YFSETQ. V was cut by 5 bases and J by 3 bases, with 12 bases left in between. The CDR3 bases are TGCGCCAGCAGTCCTGGGACACTTGGAAACACCATATATTTT. Translating it yields CASSPGTLGNTIYF.

J is TRBJ2-7 and V is TRBV7-8; TRBD1 aligns across 9 bases. In germline, CDR1 is SGHVS, CDR2 FQNEAQ. This CDR3 contains 15 residues. Unmatched junction bases numbered 5, after V lost 1 base and J lost 4 bases. Here the CDR3 DNA reads TGTGCCAGCAGCTTAGAAGCGGGACAGGGATACGAGCAGTACTTC. It codes for CASSLEAGQGYEQYF.

V and J are TRBV27 and TRBJ2-1, with 14 nucleotides matching TRBD2. This CDR3 is built from 15 residues. Unmatched junction bases numbered 3, after V lost 4 bases and J lost 7 bases. Germline-derived CDR1 and CDR2 are MNHEY and SMNVEV (reference sequence). This CDR3 reads CASSSGTSGRNEQFF. CDR3 nucleotides: TGTGCCAGCAGTTCCGGGACTAGCGGGAGAAATGAGCAGTTCTTC.

J is TRBJ2-7 and V is TRBV6-6, with a possible D match to TRBD1 (5 bases). This CDR3 contains 15 residues. Germline CDR1 MNHNY, CDR2 SVGAGI (reference sequence). V dropped 6 bases and J dropped 3 bases, with 18 bases sitting between them. CDR3 in DNA: TGTGCCAGCAGCCCCGGACAAACCTTCCTCTACGAGCAGTACTTC. Translation: CASSPGQTFLYEQYF.

This clone was counted a single time. The rearrangement joins TRBV9 to TRBJ2-7; weak D call: TRBD1 (6 bases). From germline, CDR1 is SGDLS and CDR2 YYNGEE. The CDR3 totals 15 residues. V was shortened by 4 bases and J by 3 bases, with 17 bases between the two germline ends. The CDR3 loop is CASSPHSGDVYEQYF. The CDR3 DNA reads TGTGCCAGCAGCCCCCACTCAGGGGACGTCTACGAGCAGTACTTC. Variable domain in full (rest from reference TRBV9 and TRBJ2-7): DSGVTQTPKHLITATGQRVTLRCSPRSGDLSVYWYQQSLDQGLQFLIQYYNGEERAKGNILERFSAQQFPDLHSELNLSSLELGDSALYFCASSPHSGDVYEQYFGPGTRLTVT.